This is a list of T cell receptor beta chains from one sample in a study of blood T cell repertoires in COVID-19. Data came from immunoSEQ multiplex PCR; TCRdb stores just in-frame clones and leaves some out. This sample has around 130,000 clones, with around 91% found just once. Material: peripheral blood. Every receptor here comes from an older man with active or convalescent COVID-19. Both conserved end residues are part of each CDR3. The order of the fields is CDR3 DNA, CDR3 protein, D gene, V gene, J gene, clone size. A D gene is named only where the DNA matches it firmly. Clone size appears in some rows only: once, few, many, or a class for an expanded clone.

CDR3 DNA: TGCGCCAGCAGCTTCGGACTAGCGGGAAGTAATGAGCAGTTCTTC
CDR3 protein: CASSFGLAGSNEQFF
D gene: TRBD2
V gene: TRBV5-1
J gene: TRBJ2-1
clone size: once

CDR3 DNA: TGTGCCAGCAGCCGTTGGACAGGTTCCGGAGATACGCAGTATTTT
CDR3 protein: CASSRWTGSGDTQYF
D gene: TRBD1
V gene: TRBV7-9
J gene: TRBJ2-3
clone size: .

CDR3 DNA: TGTGCCAGCAGCTTAGTCACAGGGATGGGCACCGGGGAGCTGTTTTTT
CDR3 protein: CASSLVTGMGTGELFF
D gene: .
V gene: TRBV7-2
J gene: TRBJ2-2
clone size: few

CDR3 DNA: TGTGCCAGCAGCCAAGGTTCAGGCTACGAGCAGTACTTC
CDR3 protein: CASSQGSGYEQYF
D gene: .
V gene: TRBV3-1/TRBV3-2
J gene: TRBJ2-7
clone size: .

CDR3 DNA: TGTGCCAGCAGCCAGGTGGAGAACACTGAAGCTTTCTTT
CDR3 protein: CASSQVENTEAFF
D gene: .
V gene: TRBV6-5
J gene: TRBJ1-1
clone size: .

CDR3 DNA: TGTGCCAGCAGTTACTCGGGGACAGGAAATTCACCCCTCCACTTT
CDR3 protein: CASSYSGTGNSPLHF
D gene: TRBD1
V gene: TRBV6-5
J gene: TRBJ1-6
clone size: .

CDR3 DNA: TGCGCCAGCAGCTTGGTGACAGAGAAAGGAAAACTGTTTTTT
CDR3 protein: CASSLVTEKGKLFF
D gene: .
V gene: TRBV5-1
J gene: TRBJ1-4
clone size: .

CDR3 DNA: TGTGCCACCAGTACACCGTACCAAGAGACCCAGTACTTC
CDR3 protein: CATSTPYQETQYF
D gene: .
V gene: TRBV24-1
J gene: TRBJ2-5
clone size: .

CDR3 DNA: TGTGCCAGCAGCTTAGTGCAGGGTCATGGCTACACCTTC
CDR3 protein: CASSLVQGHGYTF
D gene: .
V gene: TRBV13
J gene: TRBJ1-2
clone size: .

CDR3 DNA: TGTGCCAGCAGCAAACCCCCATGGGTCACACGGGCCTACGAGCAGTACTTC
CDR3 protein: CASSKPPWVTRAYEQYF
D gene: .
V gene: TRBV21-1
J gene: TRBJ2-7
clone size: .

CDR3 DNA: TGCGCCAGCAGTGAGCAACAGGGCCCCTATGAAGCTTTCTTT
CDR3 protein: CASSEQQGPYEAFF
D gene: .
V gene: TRBV10-1
J gene: TRBJ1-1
clone size: .

CDR3 DNA: TGTGCCAGCCGCCGTGGCGGGGTCCGGTTCTTC
CDR3 protein: CASRRGGVRFF
D gene: .
V gene: TRBV7-2
J gene: TRBJ2-1
clone size: .

CDR3 DNA: TGTGCCAGCAGCGTAGACCTCGGCGGGACCCAGTACTTC
CDR3 protein: CASSVDLGGTQYF
D gene: .
V gene: TRBV9
J gene: TRBJ2-5
clone size: once

CDR3 DNA: TGTGCCAGCAGTTTACTAGGTAGAAACAATGAGCAGTTCTTC
CDR3 protein: CASSLLGRNNEQFF
D gene: .
V gene: TRBV28
J gene: TRBJ2-1
clone size: .

CDR3 DNA: TGTGCCAGCTCACCAAAAATATGGACAGCCCAAGAGACCCAGTACTTC
CDR3 protein: CASSPKIWTAQETQYF
D gene: .
V gene: TRBV18
J gene: TRBJ2-5
clone size: .

CDR3 DNA: TGTGCCAGCAGTTCAGCGGGAGTAGAGGACAATGAGCAGTTCTTC
CDR3 protein: CASSSAGVEDNEQFF
D gene: TRBD2
V gene: TRBV27
J gene: TRBJ2-1
clone size: .

CDR3 DNA: TGTGCCAGCAGCTTAGCCCAACTAGCGTTCTCCTACGAGCAGTACTTC
CDR3 protein: CASSLAQLAFSYEQYF
D gene: TRBD2
V gene: TRBV11-3
J gene: TRBJ2-7
clone size: .

CDR3 DNA: TGCAGCGTGAGCTCTGGGGCCAACGTCCTGACTTTC
CDR3 protein: CSVSSGANVLTF
D gene: .
V gene: TRBV29-1
J gene: TRBJ2-6
clone size: .

CDR3 DNA: TGTGCCAGCAGCCAATTAGGACAGGTGGGCTACGAGCAGTACTTC
CDR3 protein: CASSQLGQVGYEQYF
D gene: TRBD1
V gene: TRBV4-2
J gene: TRBJ2-7
clone size: .

CDR3 DNA: TGTGCCAGCAGCTTAGATCGTCTCGAGCAGTACTTC
CDR3 protein: CASSLDRLEQYF
D gene: .
V gene: TRBV7-2
J gene: TRBJ2-7
clone size: once

CDR3 DNA: TGTGCCAGTAGTAACAGCTACAATGAGCAGTTCTTC
CDR3 protein: CASSNSYNEQFF
D gene: .
V gene: TRBV19
J gene: TRBJ2-1
clone size: .

CDR3 DNA: TGTGCCAGCAGCTTATCGAGGGCGGCCGGTCAGCCCCAGCATTTT
CDR3 protein: CASSLSRAAGQPQHF
D gene: .
V gene: TRBV7-2
J gene: TRBJ1-5
clone size: .

CDR3 DNA: TGTGCCAGCAGTGAGGGCAGGGGACAGTTCTTC
CDR3 protein: CASSEGRGQFF
D gene: .
V gene: TRBV6-4
J gene: TRBJ2-1
clone size: .

CDR3 DNA: TGTGCCAGCGGAGGGGACTTGACAGATACGCAGTATTTT
CDR3 protein: CASGGDLTDTQYF
D gene: .
V gene: TRBV28
J gene: TRBJ2-3
clone size: .

CDR3 DNA: TGCGCCAGCAGCTTGGGACTTACAGGGGTAAATGGAAACACCATATATTTT
CDR3 protein: CASSLGLTGVNGNTIYF
D gene: TRBD1
V gene: TRBV5-1
J gene: TRBJ1-3
clone size: .

CDR3 DNA: TGTGCCAGCAGTTCACCCGGGGACAGGGGGTTTGATACGCAGTATTTT
CDR3 protein: CASSSPGDRGFDTQYF
D gene: TRBD1
V gene: TRBV28
J gene: TRBJ2-3
clone size: .

CDR3 DNA: TGTGCCAGCAGTGCGGGAGTTATTAGCTCTGGGGCCAACGTCCTGACTTTC
CDR3 protein: CASSAGVISSGANVLTF
D gene: TRBD2
V gene: TRBV28
J gene: TRBJ2-6
clone size: .

CDR3 DNA: TGTGCCAGCAGTTTAGAGGGGGCGAACACTGAAGCTTTCTTT
CDR3 protein: CASSLEGANTEAFF
D gene: TRBD1
V gene: TRBV28
J gene: TRBJ1-1
clone size: .

CDR3 DNA: TGTGCCAGCAGCCCCGGCGGACTAGCGGGAGTTACAGATACGCAGTATTTT
CDR3 protein: CASSPGGLAGVTDTQYF
D gene: TRBD2
V gene: TRBV5-8
J gene: TRBJ2-3
clone size: .

CDR3 DNA: TGTGCCAGCAGCTTAGCGGGGACTTATGGCTACACCTTC
CDR3 protein: CASSLAGTYGYTF
D gene: .
V gene: TRBV7-2
J gene: TRBJ1-2
clone size: .

CDR3 DNA: TGCGCCAGCAGCTTGAGTGGCGGCGAGGGCATGAAGTACTACGAGCAGTACTTC
CDR3 protein: CASSLSGGEGMKYYEQYF
D gene: .
V gene: TRBV5-1
J gene: TRBJ2-7
clone size: .

CDR3 DNA: TGCAGCGTTGTGACTAGCCCCAATGAGCAGTTCTTC
CDR3 protein: CSVVTSPNEQFF
D gene: TRBD2
V gene: TRBV29-1
J gene: TRBJ2-1
clone size: .

CDR3 DNA: TGTGCCAGCAGCCCCCGGGGGGCCCCAGAGCAGTTCTTC
CDR3 protein: CASSPRGAPEQFF
D gene: .
V gene: TRBV11-2
J gene: TRBJ2-1
clone size: .

CDR3 DNA: TGTGCCATCAGTACCCTTCGTTCCGGGGCCTACGAGCAGTACTTC
CDR3 protein: CAISTLRSGAYEQYF
D gene: .
V gene: TRBV10-3
J gene: TRBJ2-7
clone size: once

CDR3 DNA: TGTGCCAGCAGCTTGGACAGCTATAATTCACCCCTCCACTTT
CDR3 protein: CASSLDSYNSPLHF
D gene: .
V gene: TRBV7-9
J gene: TRBJ1-6
clone size: .

CDR3 DNA: TGTGCCAGTAGTACCCACTCGGGGGGGTACAATGAGCAGTTCTTC
CDR3 protein: CASSTHSGGYNEQFF
D gene: TRBD2
V gene: TRBV19
J gene: TRBJ2-1
clone size: .

CDR3 DNA: TGTGCCAGCAGCCCCGGGACTAGCTCCTACGAGCAGTACTTC
CDR3 protein: CASSPGTSSYEQYF
D gene: TRBD2
V gene: TRBV4-2
J gene: TRBJ2-7
clone size: .

CDR3 DNA: TGCGCCAGCAGTGAAACAGGGGGGATGTCACCCCTCCACTTT
CDR3 protein: CASSETGGMSPLHF
D gene: TRBD1
V gene: TRBV10-2
J gene: TRBJ1-6
clone size: .

CDR3 DNA: TGTGCCATCAGGGGGACAGGGGCTAACTACGAGCAGTACTTC
CDR3 protein: CAIRGTGANYEQYF
D gene: TRBD1
V gene: TRBV10-3
J gene: TRBJ2-7
clone size: .

CDR3 DNA: TGTGCCACCAGCACCGGGGACAGCCGGGGTAGCCGCTACGAGCAGTACTTC
CDR3 protein: CATSTGDSRGSRYEQYF
D gene: TRBD1
V gene: TRBV24-1
J gene: TRBJ2-7
clone size: .

CDR3 DNA: TGTGCCAGCAGCAAACCCCCCCGGACTCCGAAGGGTTCACCCCTCCACTTT
CDR3 protein: CASSKPPRTPKGSPLHF
D gene: .
V gene: TRBV21-1
J gene: TRBJ1-6
clone size: .

CDR3 DNA: TGTGCCAGCAGCCAAGTAACTAGCGGGGGACCCGGGGAGCTGTTTTTT
CDR3 protein: CASSQVTSGGPGELFF
D gene: TRBD2
V gene: TRBV14
J gene: TRBJ2-2
clone size: .